This TCR beta chain was retrieved from a study of blood T cell repertoires in COVID-19. Turning to the study itself: The cDNA or gDNA used as material had been derived from T cells, B-cell-depleted T cells, or PBMCs.

Categorization into cohorts depended on clinical history that participants reported. This clone was counted once. The method was immunoSEQ multiplex PCR; TCRdb's version includes in-frame clones alone and lacks a portion of them. The table records around 280,000 clones, approximately 91% of them present only once. This CDR3 contains 14 residues. Germline V CDR1 and CDR2: SGHAT, FQNNGV. The trim removed 5 bases at V and 7 bases at J, leaving 8 bases unmatched. The V and J genes are TRBV11-2 and TRBJ2-1; 7 bases line up with TRBD1. The sequence was collected from a woman in her thirties or forties who had recovered from COVID-19. Sequencing was done on a sample of PBMCs or T cells enriched from blood (not recorded which). The CDR3 DNA follows: TGTGCCAGCAGCCCCAGACAGGGTGGGAATGAGCAGTTCTTC. Translated, it gives CASSPRQGGNEQFF.